This T cell receptor beta chain was sequenced during a study of T cells in Graves' hyperthyroidism and ophthalmopathy. Study results and limitations: Appearing also in blood were most of the thyroid clonotypes expanded above 0.001.

CDR1 is ENHRY and CDR2 is SYGVKD in the germline V gene. The V gene lost 3 bases and the J gene lost 12 bases, with 14 bases spanning the gap. The CDR3 spans 12 residues. Amplified TCR beta CDR3 regions came from RNA transcripts. The HTBI primer set was used in a first-round RT-PCR of the TCR CDR3. TCRdb independently ran MiXCR on the multiplex PCR reads; one entry per CDR3 protein. Of about 610,000 distinct CDR3 sequences listed, 35% to 55% are singletons. Patients were excluded for uncontrolled infection, other autoimmune disease, pregnancy or lactation. Diagnosing involved the use of clinical symptoms, serum thyroxine and TRAb, thyroid ultrasound and orbital computed tomography. This clonotype was seen only a few times. No antigen is known for it.

Sequencing was performed on peripheral blood or thyroid tissue (not recorded which). This TCR came from a woman between 18 and 29 years old with Graves' hyperthyroidism. The chain is built from TRBV10-3 and TRBJ1-2, with D hard to call. CDR3 in DNA: TGTGCCATCAGTGAAGGTACGAAAGGAAACACCTTC. Protein: CAISEGTKGNTF.